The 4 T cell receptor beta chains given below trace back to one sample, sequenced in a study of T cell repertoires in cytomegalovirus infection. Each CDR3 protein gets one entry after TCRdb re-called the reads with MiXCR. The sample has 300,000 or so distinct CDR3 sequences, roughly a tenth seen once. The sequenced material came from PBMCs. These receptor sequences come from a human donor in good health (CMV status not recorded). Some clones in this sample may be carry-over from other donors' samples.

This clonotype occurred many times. The CDR3 DNA reads TGTGCCAGCAGCTTCGGGACTAGTGTTCCTGGGGCCAACGTCCTGACTTTC. This sequence encodes CASSFGTSVPGANVLTF. The chain uses TRBV13 and TRBJ2-6, with 8 bases that match TRBD2. After removal of 3 bases from V and 2 bases from J, the junction contained 6 bases not matched to a gene. This CDR3 contains 17 residues. Germline CDR1 PRHDT, CDR2 FYEKMQ (reference sequence).

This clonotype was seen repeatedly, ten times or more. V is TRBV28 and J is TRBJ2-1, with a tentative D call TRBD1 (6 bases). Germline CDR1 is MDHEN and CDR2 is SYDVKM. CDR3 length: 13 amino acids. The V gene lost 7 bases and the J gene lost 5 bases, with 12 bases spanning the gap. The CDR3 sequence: CASNPGQNNEQFF. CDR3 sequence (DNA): TGTGCCAGCAACCCTGGACAGAACAATGAGCAGTTCTTC. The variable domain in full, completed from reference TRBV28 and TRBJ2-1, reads DVKVTQSSRYLVKRTGEKVFLECVQDMDHENMFWYRQDPGLGLRLIYFSYDVKMKEKGDIPEGYSVSREKKERFSLILESASTNQTSMYLCASNPGQNNEQFFGPGTRLTVL.

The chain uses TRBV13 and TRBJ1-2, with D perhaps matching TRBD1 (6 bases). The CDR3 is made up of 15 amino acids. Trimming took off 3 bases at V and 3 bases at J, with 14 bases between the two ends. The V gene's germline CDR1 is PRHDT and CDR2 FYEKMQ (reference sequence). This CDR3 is CASSFQGRGDYGYTF. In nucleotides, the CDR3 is TGTGCCAGCAGCTTCCAGGGCAGGGGCGACTATGGCTACACCTTC. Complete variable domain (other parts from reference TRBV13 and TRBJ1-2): AAGVIQSPRHLIKEKRETATLKCYPIPRHDTVYWYQQGPGQDPQFLISFYEKMQSDKGSIPDRFSAQQFSDYHSELNMSSLELGDSALYFCASSFQGRGDYGYTFGSGTRLTVV.

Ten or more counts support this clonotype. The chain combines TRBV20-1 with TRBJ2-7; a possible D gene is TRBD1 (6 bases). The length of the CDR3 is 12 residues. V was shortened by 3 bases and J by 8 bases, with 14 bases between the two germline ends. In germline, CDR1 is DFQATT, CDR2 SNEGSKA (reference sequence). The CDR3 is CSASPGGPQQYF. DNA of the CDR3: TGCAGTGCTAGCCCTGGGGGCCCGCAGCAGTACTTC.